The rows below give T cell receptor beta chains drawn from one sample of a study of CD4+ T cells in melanoma. Only in-frame clones appear in the TCRdb table, and some are missing; sequencing was by immunoSEQ multiplex PCR. In the table there are around 100,000 clones, 92% of which are singletons. Sequencing used peripheral blood. These receptors came from a human donor with melanoma. The CDR3 runs from the conserved cysteine through the conserved F or W. Fields, in order: CDR3 protein, clone size, V gene, CDR3 length, J gene. Part of the rows lack a size; the others show once, few, many or a class for expanded clones.

CDR3 protein: CASSEAHGHEQYF; clone size: NA; V gene: TRBV25-1; CDR3 length: 13; J gene: TRBJ2-7
CDR3 protein: CASSTVTTGGGTDTQYF; clone size: NA; V gene: TRBV18; CDR3 length: 17; J gene: TRBJ2-3
CDR3 protein: CASSLAAVKETQYF; clone size: NA; V gene: TRBV5-1; CDR3 length: 14; J gene: TRBJ2-5
CDR3 protein: CASRKAGLKTDTQYF; clone size: NA; V gene: TRBV7-3; CDR3 length: 15; J gene: TRBJ2-3
CDR3 protein: CASTLRGPNLPYEQYF; clone size: once; V gene: TRBV27; CDR3 length: 16; J gene: TRBJ2-7
CDR3 protein: CASLSNNYGYTF; clone size: NA; V gene: TRBV6-5; CDR3 length: 12; J gene: TRBJ1-2
CDR3 protein: CASSVQTEADTQYF; clone size: NA; V gene: TRBV9; CDR3 length: 14; J gene: TRBJ2-3
CDR3 protein: CASSWEAGGYQETQYF; clone size: NA; V gene: TRBV5-6; CDR3 length: 16; J gene: TRBJ2-5
CDR3 protein: CASSGGFPDTQYF; clone size: NA; V gene: TRBV2; CDR3 length: 13; J gene: TRBJ2-3
CDR3 protein: CAISESLLGVNEQFF; clone size: NA; V gene: TRBV10-3; CDR3 length: 15; J gene: TRBJ2-1
CDR3 protein: CASTRSPGASYEQYF; clone size: NA; V gene: TRBV27; CDR3 length: 15; J gene: TRBJ2-7
CDR3 protein: CSVGGGSLQGGETQYF; clone size: NA; V gene: TRBV29-1; CDR3 length: 16; J gene: TRBJ2-5
CDR3 protein: CATSRDRTGELFF; clone size: NA; V gene: TRBV15; CDR3 length: 13; J gene: TRBJ2-2
CDR3 protein: CASSLLSVSYNEQFF; clone size: NA; V gene: TRBV7-3; CDR3 length: 15; J gene: TRBJ2-1
CDR3 protein: CASSLAGRVNSYEQYF; clone size: NA; V gene: TRBV7-9; CDR3 length: 16; J gene: TRBJ2-7
CDR3 protein: CASTLDRSSYEQYF; clone size: NA; V gene: TRBV6-6; CDR3 length: 14; J gene: TRBJ2-7
CDR3 protein: CASSFGGDPVGNTIYF; clone size: NA; V gene: TRBV5-1; CDR3 length: 16; J gene: TRBJ1-3
CDR3 protein: CASSLSQGSYEQYF; clone size: few; V gene: TRBV28; CDR3 length: 14; J gene: TRBJ2-7
CDR3 protein: CASSLAGQYYGYTF; clone size: NA; V gene: TRBV28; CDR3 length: 14; J gene: TRBJ1-2
CDR3 protein: CASSLYGGTQYF; clone size: NA; V gene: TRBV28; CDR3 length: 12; J gene: TRBJ2-3
CDR3 protein: CASSLDSYGYTF; clone size: NA; V gene: TRBV28; CDR3 length: 12; J gene: TRBJ1-2
CDR3 protein: CASSTTQGAGYGYTF; clone size: NA; V gene: TRBV5-4; CDR3 length: 15; J gene: TRBJ1-2
CDR3 protein: CASSQIDRYEQYF; clone size: NA; V gene: TRBV4-2; CDR3 length: 13; J gene: TRBJ2-7
CDR3 protein: CASNPPSDRGDYGYTF; clone size: NA; V gene: TRBV19; CDR3 length: 16; J gene: TRBJ1-2
CDR3 protein: CASSYLLRQGNEQYF; clone size: NA; V gene: TRBV6-6; CDR3 length: 15; J gene: TRBJ2-7
CDR3 protein: CASSHNNVGTLTGELFF; clone size: NA; V gene: TRBV4-2; CDR3 length: 17; J gene: TRBJ2-2
CDR3 protein: CSVELLATEAFF; clone size: NA; V gene: TRBV29-1; CDR3 length: 12; J gene: TRBJ1-1
CDR3 protein: CAWTGFRRETQYF; clone size: NA; V gene: TRBV30; CDR3 length: 13; J gene: TRBJ2-5
CDR3 protein: CASSPDGNPGDSPLHF; clone size: NA; V gene: TRBV7-3; CDR3 length: 16; J gene: TRBJ1-6
CDR3 protein: CASSFDRSATYEQYF; clone size: NA; V gene: TRBV7-2; CDR3 length: 15; J gene: TRBJ2-7
CDR3 protein: CASSPLRDADTQYF; clone size: NA; V gene: TRBV7-6; CDR3 length: 14; J gene: TRBJ2-3
CDR3 protein: CASSSGGDTQYF; clone size: NA; V gene: TRBV7-3; CDR3 length: 12; J gene: TRBJ2-3
CDR3 protein: CASSQVGGQMETQYF; clone size: NA; V gene: TRBV4-3; CDR3 length: 15; J gene: TRBJ2-5
CDR3 protein: CASSHLDTRDTEAFF; clone size: once; V gene: TRBV7-9; CDR3 length: 15; J gene: TRBJ1-1
CDR3 protein: CASSRETSGSYEQYF; clone size: NA; V gene: TRBV5-1; CDR3 length: 15; J gene: TRBJ2-7
CDR3 protein: CASSPGYGYTF; clone size: NA; V gene: TRBV27; CDR3 length: 11; J gene: TRBJ1-2
CDR3 protein: CASSLGGRANTGELFF; clone size: NA; V gene: TRBV5-6; CDR3 length: 16; J gene: TRBJ2-2
CDR3 protein: CASSLPWPREQYF; clone size: NA; V gene: TRBV7-2; CDR3 length: 13; J gene: TRBJ2-7
CDR3 protein: CSVGPVLNTEAFF; clone size: NA; V gene: TRBV29-1; CDR3 length: 13; J gene: TRBJ1-1